The 8 T cell receptor beta chains given below trace back to one sample, sequenced in a study of T-cell reconstitution after alpha-beta-depleted transplantation in children. Unique molecular identifiers were built into the TCRbeta library. TCRdb called the PCR reads again in MiXCR, with one record for every CDR3 protein. The repertoire includes nearly 400,000 distinct CDR3 sequences, roughly 20% of them detected once, and 3% to 4.5% sits in the top ten. This specimen was PBMCs from the stem cell graft donor, taken from the stem cell graft. All receptors derive from a human donor who donated a stem cell graft to a child with acute myeloid leukemia.

This clonotype was seen ten or more times. The CDR3 region has the DNA TGCAGCGTAGCAAGGGCAGATACGCAGTATTTT. This gives the protein CSVARADTQYF. The chain has TRBV29-1 and TRBJ2-3; no clear D. The CDR3 is made up of 11 amino acids. In germline, CDR1 is SQVTM, CDR2 ANQGSEA. The ends were cut back, 6 bases at V and 4 bases at J, with 8 bases in the middle.

Remarks on this clonotype: This may come from a read error, since a much larger clone is one base off. This chain links TRBV20-1 with TRBJ2-7; D possibly uses TRBD1 or TRBD2 (6 bases each). The V gene's germline CDR1 is DFQATT and CDR2 SNEGSKA (reference sequence). The CDR3 sequence is 13 residues long. DNA for the CDR3: TGCAGTGCCCCCGTGGGGGGCCTATACGAGGAGTACTTC. As protein: CSAPVGGLYEEYF.

The chain carries TRBV24-1 and TRBJ1-1, with D tentatively TRBD1 (6 bases). This CDR3 contains 14 residues. Trimming took 0 bases from V and 10 from J, leaving 14 bases between them. Germline CDR1 KGHDR, CDR2 SFDVKD. For the CDR3, the DNA is TGTGCCACCAGTGATTTGGGGACACTTAAAGGAGCTTTCTTT. The encoded protein is CATSDLGTLKGAFF.

This clonotype showed up just a few times. This chain links TRBV27 with TRBJ2-1, with D possibly being TRBD1 (6 bases). Between the trimmed V and J ends, which lost 1 base and 7 bases, there was a span of 8 bases. The CDR3 consists of 13 residues. CDR1 MNHEY and CDR2 SMNVEV come from the germline V gene (reference sequence). The CDR3 loop is CASSLWQGNEQFF. CDR3 nucleotides: TGTGCCAGCAGTTTATGGCAGGGGAATGAGCAGTTCTTC.

V gene TRBV11-1 combines with J gene TRBJ2-6; D gene ambiguous. This CDR3 spans 18 amino acids. The V and J ends lost 5 bases and 0 bases respectively, with 17 bases between them. Germline CDR1 SGHAT, CDR2 FQDESV (reference sequence). CDR3 coding DNA: TGTGCCAGCAGCCCCGTTGGGGATCTGGGCTCTGGGGCCAACGTCCTGACTTTC. Protein: CASSPVGDLGSGANVLTF. Complete variable domain (other parts from reference TRBV11-1 and TRBJ2-6): EAEVAQSPRYKITEKSQAVAFWCDPISGHATLYWYRQILGQGPELLVQFQDESVVDDSQLPKDRFSAERLKGVDSTLKIQPAELGDSAMYLCASSPVGDLGSGANVLTFGAGSRLTVL.

This clonotype occurred a few times. The chain couples TRBV7-8 to TRBJ2-5; 9 nucleotides match TRBD1. Germline CDR1 is SGHVS and CDR2 is FQNEAQ. Trimming took 5 bases from V and 1 from J; bases not matched to a gene: 5. CDR3 length: 15 residues. The CDR3 region has the DNA TGTGCCAGCAGCCCCCGGACAGGGGTCCAAGAGACCCAGTACTTC. Protein product: CASSPRTGVQETQYF.

This clonotype was observed a handful of times. The rearrangement links TRBV21-1 to TRBJ2-7; the table calls TRBD1, which could not be checked here. TRBV21-1 is assigned pseudogene status. This CDR3 contains 15 residues. CDR3 bases: TGTGCCAGCAGCAAAAAGGCCCCGCGCTCCTACGAGCAGTACTTC. This gives the protein CASSKKAPRSYEQYF.

The sample holds many counts of this clonotype. V gene TRBV20-1 combines with J gene TRBJ2-1; D possibly matches TRBD1 or TRBD2 (7 bases each). V dropped 7 bases and J dropped 0 bases, with 13 bases sitting between them. This CDR3 is built from 14 residues. The germline V gene encodes CDR1 DFQATT and CDR2 SNEGSKA (reference sequence). The CDR3 region has the DNA TGCAGTGTCAGGGGGGGGAGCTCCTACAATGAGCAGTTCTTC. It yields the protein CSVRGGSSYNEQFF.